This T cell receptor beta chain is from a study of cytomegalovirus exposure and HLA in healthy donors. Study-level background: There were around 100 million unique TCR beta sequences, drawn from about 190 million T cells, in an earlier analysis.

The germline V gene has CDR1 MGHDK and CDR2 SYGVNS. This CDR3 has 15 residues. The primer mix had 60 Vbeta and 13 Jbeta primers. The assay was immunoSEQ multiplex PCR, and TCRdb's table has in-frame clones only and misses some. With roughly 73,000 clones in the sample, the ten largest clones hold 7.5%. Study-wide results and limits: Several of the most significant clusters appeared linked to common viral pathogens, based on a later analysis.

As for this clone: Its antigen is not known. Sequence at one end of the junction differs from germline and may be a read error. Other DNA sequences in this specimen translate into the identical CDR3.

Input material: PBMCs. The TCR comes from a female donor in good health and CMV-seropositive. V is TRBV25-1 and J is TRBJ1-3; 7 bases map to TRBD1. CDR3 DNA sequence: TGTGCCAGTAGTGAATGGACAGGTCCGGGAAACACCATATATTTT. It is translated as CASSEWTGPGNTIYF.